The 16 T cell receptor beta chains reported below all come from one sample, sequenced in a study of cytomegalovirus exposure and HLA in healthy donors. Researchers ran the PCR with 60 Vbeta and 13 Jbeta primers. Measured with immunoSEQ multiplex PCR; TCRdb has only the in-frame clones, and not every one. The data show approximately 130,000 clones, approximately 87% seen once. Sequencing was carried out using PBMCs. These receptors were taken from a woman in her 30s in good health and CMV-seronegative.

The chain employs TRBV30 and TRBJ2-3, with D perhaps TRBD2 (6 bases). Trimming cost V 0 bases and J 8 bases, with 6 bases left between them. Germline loops: CDR1 GTSNPN, CDR2 SVGIG (reference sequence). The CDR3 has 11 amino acids. The DNA for the CDR3 is TGTGCCTGGAGTGTGGGGGGTACGCAGTATTTT. The encoded protein is CAWSVGGTQYF. Together with reference TRBV30 and TRBJ2-3, the CDR3 gives the full variable domain: SQTIHQWPATLVQPVGSPLSLECTVEGTSNPNLYWYRQAAGRGLQLLFYSVGIGQISSEVPQNLSASRPQDRQFILSSKKLLLSDSGFYLCAWSVGGTQYFGPGTRLTVL.

The chain employs TRBV5-1 and TRBJ1-2, with D maybe TRBD1 (5 bases). Germline CDR1 SGHRS, CDR2 YFSETQ. This CDR3 is 15 amino acids long. V was cut by 4 bases and J by 4 bases, with 17 bases left in between. The CDR3 loop is CASSPGWTSSYGYTF. CDR3 nucleotides: TGCGCCAGCAGCCCAGGGTGGACCTCTAGCTATGGCTACACCTTC.

The V gene is TRBV6-6, the J gene TRBJ1-2; 7 nucleotides line up with TRBD1. This CDR3 is built from 15 residues. V lost 5 bases and J lost 2; bases outside the gene matches: 8. From germline, CDR1 is MNHNY and CDR2 SVGAGI (reference sequence). CDR3 bases: TGTGCCAGCAGTCCACCAGGGGGGACAAACTATGGCTACACCTTC. Translated: CASSPPGGTNYGYTF.

The chain is built from TRBV18 and TRBJ1-1, with D perhaps TRBD1 (6 bases). Trimming pared 3 bases from V and 9 bases from J, leaving 17 bases between. CDR1 KGHSH and CDR2 LQKENI come from the germline V gene. The CDR3 has 14 amino acids. As DNA, the CDR3 is TGTGCCAGCTCACCGCTACCTAAGGGGGAGAAAGCTTTCTTT. Encoded protein: CASSPLPKGEKAFF.

The genes are TRBV4-3 and TRBJ2-6, with 7 positions matching TRBD2. There are 16 residues in the CDR3. Germline V CDR1 and CDR2: LGHNA, YSLEER. V gave up 0 bases and J gave up 4 bases; unmatched junction bases: 3. This CDR3 reads CASSQESGTGANVLTF. CDR3 nucleotide sequence: TGCGCCAGCAGCCAAGAGAGCGGGACCGGGGCCAACGTCCTGACTTTC.

The chain is built from TRBV30 and TRBJ2-5, with a possible D match to TRBD1 (7 bases). The CDR3 is 12 amino acids. From germline, CDR1 is GTSNPN and CDR2 SVGIG (reference sequence). Trimming stripped 4 bases from V and 5 bases from J, with 11 bases between. CDR3 residues: CAWIAGGETQYF. The CDR3 DNA reads TGTGCCTGGATAGCAGGGGGGGAGACCCAGTACTTC.

The CDR3 region is CASSLGKTLRDGNQPQHF. The CDR3 bases are TGTGCCAGCAGCTTGGGAAAGACCCTTCGGGATGGCAATCAGCCCCAGCATTTT. V gene TRBV5-5 combines with J gene TRBJ1-5; no reliable D call. This CDR3 region has 18 residues. Trimming shortened V by 0 bases and J by 2 bases, and 18 bases separated the two germline ends. Germline loops: CDR1 SGHKS, CDR2 YYEKEE (reference sequence).

As for this clone: This sample includes further DNA sequences coding for the same CDR3. The rearrangement uses TRBV19 and TRBJ1-1; 8 nucleotides agree with TRBD1. This CDR3 is 14 amino acids long. Germline V gene sequence: CDR1 LNHDA, CDR2 SQIVND (reference sequence). With V trimmed by 5 bases and J by 5 bases, 7 bases remained unmatched. Written as DNA, the CDR3 is TGTGCCAGTAGTCCCACAGGGGGAGGAACTGAAGCTTTCTTT. Translation gives CASSPTGGGTEAFF.

This clone was observed a single time. This chain uses TRBV7-2 with TRBJ2-3; 9 bases fit TRBD2. The J segment lost 4 bases and the V segment lost 5 bases, leaving 10 bases of the junction unmatched. Germline V gives CDR1 SGHTA, CDR2 FQGNSA. The CDR3 extends over 16 amino acids. For the CDR3, the DNA is TGTGCCAGCAGCCGCTATAGCGGGGGCGGCGCAGATACGCAGTATTTT. It yields the protein CASSRYSGGGADTQYF. Together with reference TRBV7-2 and TRBJ2-3, the CDR3 gives the full variable domain: GAGVSQSPSNKVTEKGKDVELRCDPISGHTALYWYRQSLGQGLEFLIYFQGNSAPDKSGLPSDRFSAERTGGSVSTLTIQRTQQEDSAVYLCASSRYSGGGADTQYFGPGTRLTVL.

The V gene is TRBV5-8, the J gene TRBJ1-1; D remains ambiguous. The CDR3 is 15 amino acids. Germline CDR1 and CDR2: SGHTS and YDEGEE. The V gene lost 0 bases and the J gene lost 4 bases, with 13 bases spanning the gap. As DNA, the CDR3 is TGTGCCAGCAGCTTGGGAACAGCCCTGGGCACTGAAGCTTTCTTT. Protein sequence: CASSLGTALGTEAFF.

The chain combines TRBV7-8 with TRBJ2-7; D may be TRBD2 (7 bases). From germline, CDR1 is SGHVS and CDR2 FQNEAQ. V lost 5 bases and J 2 bases, leaving 13 bases between the germline ends. This CDR3 comprises 14 residues. The CDR3, as DNA: TGTGCCAGCAGCCCCGGGGGGCAGACCTACGAGCAGTACTTC. This sequence encodes CASSPGGQTYEQYF.

The gene calls are TRBV19 and TRBJ2-6; the match to TRBD1 covers 7 bases. This CDR3 has 20 residues. J was trimmed by 0 bases and V by 4 bases; bases with no gene match: 15. Germline V lookup: CDR1 LNHDA, CDR2 SQIVND (reference sequence). CDR3 DNA: TGTGCCAGTAGTACCTACGCCGGGGACAGACTTTTCTCTGGGGCCAACGTCCTGACTTTC. It yields the protein CASSTYAGDRLFSGANVLTF.

The rearrangement uses TRBV7-9 and TRBJ1-4, with 8 bases lining up with TRBD1. CDR1 is SEHNR and CDR2 is FQNEAQ in the germline V gene (reference sequence). The CDR3 runs 15 residues. The ends lost 4 bases at V and 8 bases at J; junction bases unmatched: 9. CDR3 in amino acids: CASSSRTGSEEKLFF. In nucleotides, the CDR3 is TGTGCCAGCAGCTCGAGGACAGGGTCGGAGGAAAAACTGTTTTTT.

The rearrangement joins TRBV28 to TRBJ1-6; tentatively, D is TRBD1 (6 bases). V gave up 3 bases and J gave up 9 bases, with 12 bases separating them. Germline V gene lookup returns CDR1 MDHEN and CDR2 SYDVKM. The CDR3 is 14 residues long. CDR3 loop: CASSFGGASSPLHF. The CDR3 region has the DNA TGTGCCAGCAGTTTTGGGGGCGCGTCTTCACCCCTCCACTTT. Complete variable domain (other parts from reference TRBV28 and TRBJ1-6): DVKVTQSSRYLVKRTGEKVFLECVQDMDHENMFWYRQDPGLGLRLIYFSYDVKMKEKGDIPEGYSVSREKKERFSLILESASTNQTSMYLCASSFGGASSPLHFGNGTRLTVT.

This chain connects TRBV9 to TRBJ1-2; D is possibly TRBD1 (5 bases). Germline V gene sequence: CDR1 SGDLS, CDR2 YYNGEE. This CDR3 contains 14 residues. V shed 5 bases and J shed 3 bases, with 14 bases lying between them. The chain's CDR3 is CASSPGSRDYGYTF. The DNA for the CDR3 is TGTGCCAGCAGTCCAGGGTCTCGGGACTATGGCTACACCTTC.

This clone was seen a single time. The rearrangement uses TRBV28 and TRBJ2-7; 8 bases match TRBD1. CDR3 length: 16 residues. Losses at the gene ends were 5 bases for V and 2 bases for J; bases not matched to a gene: 11. CDR1 and CDR2 (germline): MDHEN, SYDVKM. As DNA, the CDR3 is TGTGCCAGCAGTGACCACCCGGGACAGGATGCCTACGAGCAGTACTTC. Residues: CASSDHPGQDAYEQYF.